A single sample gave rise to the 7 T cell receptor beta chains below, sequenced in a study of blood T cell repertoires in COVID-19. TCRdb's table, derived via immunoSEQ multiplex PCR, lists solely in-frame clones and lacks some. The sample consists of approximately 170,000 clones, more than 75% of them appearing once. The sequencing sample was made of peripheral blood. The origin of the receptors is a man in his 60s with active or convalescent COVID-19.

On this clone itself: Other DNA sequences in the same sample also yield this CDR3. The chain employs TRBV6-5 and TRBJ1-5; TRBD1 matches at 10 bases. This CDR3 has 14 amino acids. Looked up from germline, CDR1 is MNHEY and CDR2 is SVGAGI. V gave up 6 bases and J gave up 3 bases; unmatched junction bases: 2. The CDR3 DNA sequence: TGTGCCAGCAGCCGACAGGGGGCCAATCAGCCCCAGCATTTT. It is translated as CASSRQGANQPQHF.

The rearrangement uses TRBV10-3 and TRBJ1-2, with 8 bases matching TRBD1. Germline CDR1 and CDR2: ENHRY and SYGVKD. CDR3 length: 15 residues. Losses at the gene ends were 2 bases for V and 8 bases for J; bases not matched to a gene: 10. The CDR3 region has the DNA TGTGCCATCAGTGAGCGACAGGGGCCAAGGAGGGGCTACACCTTC. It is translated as CAISERQGPRRGYTF.

The DNA for the CDR3 is TGTGCCACCAGTGCTCGGGGACTAGGGGCAGATACGCAGTATTTT. Its protein is CATSARGLGADTQYF. V is TRBV24-1 and J is TRBJ2-3; 8 nucleotides agree with TRBD2. The germline V gene has CDR1 KGHDR and CDR2 SFDVKD. CDR3 length: 15 residues. The ends lost 5 bases at V and 4 bases at J; junction bases unmatched: 7.

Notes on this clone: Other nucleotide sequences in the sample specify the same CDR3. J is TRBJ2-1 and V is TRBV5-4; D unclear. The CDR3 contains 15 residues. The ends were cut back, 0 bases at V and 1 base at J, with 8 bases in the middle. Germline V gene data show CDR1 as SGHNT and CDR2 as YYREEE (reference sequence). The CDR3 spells CASSLGQVSYNEQFF. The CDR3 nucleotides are TGTGCCAGCAGCTTGGGGCAGGTTTCCTACAATGAGCAGTTCTTC.

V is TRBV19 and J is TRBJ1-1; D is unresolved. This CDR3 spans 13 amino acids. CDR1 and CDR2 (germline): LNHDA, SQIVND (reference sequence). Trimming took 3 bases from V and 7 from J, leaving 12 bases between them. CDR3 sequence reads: CASSIRERFEAFF. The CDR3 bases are TGTGCCAGTAGTATTAGGGAGAGGTTTGAAGCTTTCTTT.

CDR3 protein: CASSLEERINTDTQYF. Here the CDR3 DNA reads TGTGCCAGCAGCTTGGAGGAGCGGATAAACACAGATACGCAGTATTTT. The chain is built from TRBV5-8 and TRBJ2-3, with D perhaps matching TRBD2 (5 bases). V lost 0 bases and J lost 2, with 13 bases in between. The germline V gene encodes CDR1 SGHTS and CDR2 YDEGEE. This CDR3 region has 16 residues.

The CDR3 protein is CASNPGQGGNYGYTF. The CDR3 DNA reads TGTGCCAGCAACCCGGGACAGGGGGGCAACTATGGCTACACCTTC. This chain joins TRBV6-5 and TRBJ1-2; 11 nucleotides align to TRBD1. The CDR3 is made up of 15 amino acids. Trimming removed 7 bases from V and 2 bases from J; junction bases left unmatched: 6. Germline CDR1 reads MNHEY; CDR2 reads SVGAGI.